Below, 18 T cell receptor beta chains from the same sample are listed, as sequenced in a study of blood T cell repertoires in COVID-19. TCRdb keeps only in-frame clones here, not all; method: immunoSEQ multiplex PCR. This table has 130,000 to 150,000 clones, roughly 86% appearing once. Material for sequencing was peripheral blood. Every receptor here comes from a man between 45 and 60 years old with active or convalescent COVID-19.

V and J are TRBV5-1 and TRBJ2-5; 12 bases are shared with TRBD2. CDR1 and CDR2 from the germline V gene are SGHRS and YFSETQ. This CDR3 has 17 residues. Germline trimming cut 4 bases from V and 5 bases from J; bases unmatched to any gene: 12. As DNA, the CDR3 is TGCGCCAGCAGCCCCCGGACTAGCGGGATTTCGTGGGAGACCCAGTACTTC. Translating gives CASSPRTSGISWETQYF.

This chain connects TRBV25-1 to TRBJ2-5; possible D gene TRBD2, 6 bases. Germline V gene lookup returns CDR1 MGHDK and CDR2 SYGVNS. The CDR3 runs to 17 residues. Trimming stripped 3 bases from V and 2 bases from J, with 19 bases between. DNA of the CDR3: TGTGCCAGCAGTGAGTTTTCGATGCGGGATAGACAAGAGACCCAGTACTTC. As protein: CASSEFSMRDRQETQYF.

This clone occurred once. The chain combines TRBV6-5 with TRBJ2-7, with D tentatively TRBD2 (6 bases). The CDR3 loop spans 13 amino acids. Germline V lookup: CDR1 MNHEY, CDR2 SVGAGI. The V end was cut by 7 bases, the J end by 3 bases, with 13 bases between. CDR3 in DNA: TGTGCCAGCAACGCCGCGGGGTACTACGAGCAGTACTTC. Residues: CASNAAGYYEQYF.

CDR3 sequence reads: CASSSRENIQYF. CDR3 in DNA: TGTGCCAGCAGTAGCAGGGAAAACATTCAGTACTTC. The V and J genes are TRBV28 and TRBJ2-4; possible D gene TRBD1, 5 bases. The CDR3 runs to 12 residues. Germline V CDR1 and CDR2: MDHEN, SYDVKM. V was trimmed by 5 bases and J by 5 bases, leaving 7 bases between them.

The chain combines TRBV11-2 with TRBJ1-2, with a possible D match to TRBD1 (5 bases). V lost 4 bases and J 1 base, leaving 13 bases between the germline ends. The CDR3 has 15 amino acids. The germline gives CDR1 SGHAT, CDR2 FQNNGV. CDR3 nucleotides: TGTGCCAGCAGCTCGGACGGGGGGAGTAACTATGGCTACACCTTC. Translated: CASSSDGGSNYGYTF.

This chain joins TRBV6-6 and TRBJ2-6, with 8 bases aligning to TRBD1. V lost 6 bases, J lost 0 bases, and 10 bases stayed unmatched. This CDR3 contains 18 residues. The germline V gene has CDR1 MNHNY and CDR2 SVGAGI (reference sequence). The CDR3 protein is CASSRGTGPSSGANVLTF. CDR3 coding DNA: TGTGCCAGCAGCCGAGGGACAGGACCTAGCTCTGGGGCCAACGTCCTGACTTTC.

The rearrangement links TRBV7-9 to TRBJ1-5, with D hard to call. Germline lookup yields CDR1 SEHNR and CDR2 FQNEAQ (reference sequence). The CDR3 is 15 amino acids. V lost 2 bases and J lost 1, with 9 bases in between. The CDR3 reads CASSLSGRSNQPQHF. CDR3 bases: TGTGCCAGCAGCTTAAGCGGGCGAAGCAATCAGCCCCAGCATTTT.

The chain links TRBV5-6 to TRBJ2-3; D ambiguous. Germline V lookup: CDR1 SGHDT, CDR2 YYEEEE. The germline V and J ends were trimmed by 1 base and 3 bases, with 9 bases remaining between them. The CDR3 has 14 amino acids. As DNA, the CDR3 is TGTGCCAGCAGCTTGACAGCCTCTACAGATACGCAGTATTTT. The encoded protein is CASSLTASTDTQYF.

This clone was counted a single time. The chain recombines TRBV28 with TRBJ2-1, with 10 bases identical to TRBD1. There are 20 residues in the CDR3. The V and J ends lost 1 base and 0 bases, in that order; junction bases with no gene match: 12. From germline, CDR1 is MDHEN and CDR2 SYDVKM. CDR3 nucleotide sequence: TGTGCCAGCAGTTTATATTGGGACAGGGGCAGGAGGAGCTCCTACAATGAGCAGTTCTTC. The encoded protein is CASSLYWDRGRRSSYNEQFF.

The chain joins TRBV30 to TRBJ2-7; D is possibly TRBD2 (7 bases). Germline V gives CDR1 GTSNPN, CDR2 SVGIG (reference sequence). V shed 0 bases and J shed 2 bases, with 11 bases lying between them. The CDR3 has 14 residues. The CDR3 is CAWSVQGLPYEQYF. The CDR3 nucleotides are TGTGCCTGGAGTGTACAGGGACTACCCTACGAGCAGTACTTC.

The gene calls are TRBV18 and TRBJ2-2; no definite D call. The V end was cut by 2 bases, the J end by 1 base, with 5 bases between. The CDR3 extends over 14 amino acids. Germline V CDR1 and CDR2: KGHSH, LQKENI. The CDR3 coding sequence is TGTGCCAGCTCACCAGGCGGGAACACCGGGGAGCTGTTTTTT. This encodes CASSPGGNTGELFF.

This chain joins TRBV6-2 or TRBV6-3 and TRBJ2-7, with D perhaps TRBD1 (5 bases). The CDR3 sequence is 16 residues long. The V and J ends lost 2 bases and 4 bases respectively, with 18 bases between them. Germline V gene data show CDR1 as MNHEY and CDR2 as SVGEGT. The CDR3 spells CASSYPLGQPLYEQYF. DNA for the CDR3: TGTGCCAGCAGTTACCCCCTGGGGCAGCCCTTATACGAGCAGTACTTC.

V gene TRBV19 combines with J gene TRBJ2-1; TRBD2 might be the D (5 bases). V was trimmed by 1 base and J by 6 bases, leaving 10 bases between them. Per the germline V gene, CDR1 is LNHDA and CDR2 is SQIVND (reference sequence). This CDR3 comprises 14 residues. The CDR3 protein is CASSIVEGGNEQFF. The CDR3 region has the DNA TGTGCCAGTAGTATAGTCGAGGGTGGCAATGAGCAGTTCTTC. The variable domain in full, with the rest retrieved from reference TRBV19 and TRBJ2-1, is DGGITQSPKYLFRKEGQNVTLSCEQNLNHDAMYWYRQDPGQGLRLIYYSQIVNDFQKGDIAEGYSVSREKKESFPLTVTSAQKNPTAFYLCASSIVEGGNEQFFGPGTRLTVL.

The chain couples TRBV7-9 to TRBJ2-7; 9 bases agree with TRBD1. The CDR3 runs 15 residues. Germline assignment: CDR1 SEHNR and CDR2 FQNEAQ (reference sequence). The ends lost 3 bases at V and 0 bases at J; junction bases unmatched: 3. CDR3 nucleotide sequence: TGTGCCAGCAGCTTTGCGGGACAGGGCTCCTACGAGCAGTACTTC. It specifies CASSFAGQGSYEQYF.

The rearrangement links TRBV6-5 to TRBJ2-7, with a possible D match to TRBD2 (5 bases). V lost 9 bases and J 3 bases, leaving 15 bases between the germline ends. There are 13 residues in the CDR3. Germline V gives CDR1 MNHEY, CDR2 SVGAGI. CDR3 region: CASSERTYYEQYF. In DNA, the CDR3 is TGTGCCAGTTCGGAGCGGACGTACTACGAGCAGTACTTC.

This clone was observed a single time. The chain combines TRBV2 with TRBJ2-1; 15 bases are a match to TRBD2. V shed 5 bases, J shed 8 bases, and the junction held 4 bases outside the gene matches. This CDR3 is 15 amino acids long. Germline lookup yields CDR1 SNHLY and CDR2 FYNNEI. In DNA form, the CDR3 reads TGTGCCAGCAGTCCGGGACTAGCGGGAGGCCATGAGCAGTTCTTC. Protein: CASSPGLAGGHEQFF.

The chain links TRBV2 to TRBJ1-2, with 9 bases lining up with TRBD1. Germline loops: CDR1 SNHLY, CDR2 FYNNEI. CDR3 length equals 15 residues. Trimming removed 6 bases from V and 4 bases from J; junction bases left unmatched: 9. CDR3 in DNA: TGTGCCAGCAGACCGGGACAGGGCACCTCCTATGGCTACACCTTC. Its protein product is CASRPGQGTSYGYTF.

The chain links TRBV2 to TRBJ2-1; 12 nucleotides match TRBD2. The J segment lost 10 bases and the V segment lost 2 bases, leaving 6 bases of the junction unmatched. Germline-derived CDR1 and CDR2 are SNHLY and FYNNEI. The CDR3 loop spans 15 amino acids. The CDR3 protein is CASSERTSGAVEQFF. In nucleotides, the CDR3 is TGTGCCAGCAGTGAACGGACTAGCGGGGCCGTCGAGCAGTTCTTC.